The rows below give T cell receptor beta chains drawn from one sample of a study of T-cell reconstitution after alpha-beta-depleted transplantation in children. TCRdb re-called the PCR reads with MiXCR, one entry per CDR3 protein. The data contain under 850,000 distinct CDR3 sequences, about an eighth of them singletons. The material sequenced was PBMCs, taken before TCRalphabeta/CD19-depleted stem cell transplant. The receptors stem from a girl aged 2 to 9 with congenital amegakaryocytic thrombocytopenia, due to receive a stem cell transplant. CDR3s include the opening cysteine and the closing phenylalanine or tryptophan. A D gene is named only where the DNA matches it firmly. Clone sizes are given selectively: once, few, many, or a class where the clone is expanded.

abundance | d_gene | j_gene | v_gene | CDR3aa | CDR3nt
- | - | TRBJ1-2 | TRBV11-1 | CASSSDDGSNYGYTF | TGTGCCAGCAGCTCCGATGACGGATCTAACTATGGCTACACCTTC
many | - | TRBJ2-1 | TRBV7-2 | CASSLLDPRTYNEQFF | TGTGCCAGCAGCTTACTAGATCCACGCACGTACAATGAGCAGTTCTTC
many | TRBD1 | TRBJ2-1 | TRBV6-5 | CASSLAGTGSYNEQFF | TGTGCCAGCAGTCTAGCCGGGACAGGTTCCTACAATGAGCAGTTCTTC
- | - | TRBJ2-5 | TRBV5-1 | CASSSSRRYSGQETQYF | TGCGCCAGCAGCTCGAGCCGGAGGTACTCAGGACAAGAGACCCAGTACTTC
few | - | TRBJ2-5 | TRBV3-1 | CASSPVEPIQETQYF | TGTGCCAGCAGCCCCGTAGAGCCGATCCAAGAGACCCAGTACTTC
many | - | TRBJ1-1 | TRBV12-3/TRBV12-4 | CASSFWRLKGTEAFF | TGTGCCAGCAGTTTCTGGCGGCTCAAGGGCACTGAAGCTTTCTTT
few | TRBD2 | TRBJ2-1 | TRBV29-1 | CSVESGTYNEQFF | TGCAGCGTTGAGAGCGGGACCTACAATGAGCAGTTCTTC
- | - | TRBJ2-7 | TRBV12-3/TRBV12-4 | CASSLGVQPHYEQYF | TGTGCCAGCAGTTTAGGGGTACAGCCCCACTACGAGCAGTACTTC
many | - | TRBJ2-7 | TRBV6-6 | CASSYADSYEQYF | TGTGCCAGCAGTTACGCGGACTCCTACGAGCAGTACTTC
- | TRBD1 | TRBJ1-5 | TRBV27 | CASSATGTGFPPQHF | TGTGCCAGCAGTGCCACCGGGACAGGGTTCCCCCCCCAGCATTTT
many | - | TRBJ2-2 | TRBV20-1 | CSASKGEAGELFF | TGCAGTGCTAGTAAGGGTGAGGCCGGGGAGCTGTTTTTT
few | - | TRBJ2-1 | TRBV7-2 | CASQLGSYNEQFF | TGTGCCAGCCAACTAGGCTCCTACAATGAGCAGTTCTTC
- | TRBD2 | TRBJ2-7 | TRBV20-1 | CSARGAGGLSYEQYF | TGCAGTGCTAGGGGAGCGGGAGGCCTCTCCTACGAGCAGTACTTC